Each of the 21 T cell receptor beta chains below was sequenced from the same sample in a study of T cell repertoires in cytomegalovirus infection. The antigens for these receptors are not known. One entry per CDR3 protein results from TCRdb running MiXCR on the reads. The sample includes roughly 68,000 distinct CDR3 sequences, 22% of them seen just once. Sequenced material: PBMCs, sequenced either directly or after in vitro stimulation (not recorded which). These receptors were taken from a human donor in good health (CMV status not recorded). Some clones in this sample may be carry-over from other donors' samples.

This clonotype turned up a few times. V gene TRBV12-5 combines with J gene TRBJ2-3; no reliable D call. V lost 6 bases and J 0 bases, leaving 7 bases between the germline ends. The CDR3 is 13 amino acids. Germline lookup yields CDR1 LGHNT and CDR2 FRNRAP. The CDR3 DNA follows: TGTGCTAGTGGCTTACCTAGCACAGATACGCAGTATTTT. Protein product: CASGLPSTDTQYF. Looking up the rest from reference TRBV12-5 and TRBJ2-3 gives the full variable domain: DARVTQTPRHKVTEMGQEVTMRCQPILGHNTVFWYRQTMMQGLELLAYFRNRAPLDDSGMPKDRFSAEMPDATLATLKIQPSEPRDSAVYFCASGLPSTDTQYFGPGTRLTVL.

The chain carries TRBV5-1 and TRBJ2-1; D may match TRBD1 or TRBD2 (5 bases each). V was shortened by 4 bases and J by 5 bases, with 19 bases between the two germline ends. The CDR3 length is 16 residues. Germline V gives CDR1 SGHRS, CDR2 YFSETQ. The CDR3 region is CASSPYRGPGDNEQFF. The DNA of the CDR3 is TGCGCCAGCAGCCCCTACCGGGGCCCAGGCGACAATGAGCAGTTCTTC.

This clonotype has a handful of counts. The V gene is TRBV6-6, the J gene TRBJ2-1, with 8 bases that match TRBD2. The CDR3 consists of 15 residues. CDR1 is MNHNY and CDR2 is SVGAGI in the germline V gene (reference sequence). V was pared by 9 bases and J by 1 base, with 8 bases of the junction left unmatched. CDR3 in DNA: TGTGCCAGTAACCCCGGGACTAGGTCCTACAATGAGCAGTTCTTC. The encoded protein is CASNPGTRSYNEQFF.

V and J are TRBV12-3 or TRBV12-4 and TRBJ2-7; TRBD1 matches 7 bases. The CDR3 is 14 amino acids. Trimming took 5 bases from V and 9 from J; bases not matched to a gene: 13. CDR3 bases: TGTGCCAGCAGTCCATCCGGGACAGACCTTGTGCAGTACTTC. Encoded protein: CASSPSGTDLVQYF.

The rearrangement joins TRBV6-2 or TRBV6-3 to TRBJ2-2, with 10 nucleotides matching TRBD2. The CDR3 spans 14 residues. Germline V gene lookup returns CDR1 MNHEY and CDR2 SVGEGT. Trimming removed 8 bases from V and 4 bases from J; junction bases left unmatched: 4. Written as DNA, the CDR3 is TGTGCCAGCGCCGGGACTAGCGTCACCGGGGAGCTGTTTTTT. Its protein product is CASAGTSVTGELFF.

The chain's CDR3 is CASSYSGTAYEQYV. The DNA for the CDR3 is TGTGCCAGCAGTTACTCTGGGACAGCGTACGAGCAGTACGTC. The gene calls are TRBV6-2 or TRBV6-3 and TRBJ2-7, with TRBD1 matching 7 bases. The CDR3 has 14 residues. After removal of 0 bases from V and 4 bases from J, the junction contained 3 bases not matched to a gene. The germline CDR1 and CDR2 sequences are MNHEY and SVGEGT.

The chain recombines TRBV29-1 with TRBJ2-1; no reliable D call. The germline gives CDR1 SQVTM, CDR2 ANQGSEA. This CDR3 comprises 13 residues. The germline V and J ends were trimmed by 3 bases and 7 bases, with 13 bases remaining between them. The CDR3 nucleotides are TGCAGCGTTGAGGTAGCACCAAGGAATGAGCAGTTCTTC. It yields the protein CSVEVAPRNEQFF.

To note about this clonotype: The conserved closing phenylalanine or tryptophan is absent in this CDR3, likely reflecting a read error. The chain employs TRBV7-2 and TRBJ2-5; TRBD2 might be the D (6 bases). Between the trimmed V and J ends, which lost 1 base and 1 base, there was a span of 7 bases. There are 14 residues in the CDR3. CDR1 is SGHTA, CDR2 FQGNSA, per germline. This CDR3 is CASSLVAAQETQYC. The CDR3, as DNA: TGTGCCAGCAGCTTAGTAGCGGCCCAAGAGACCCAGTACTGC.

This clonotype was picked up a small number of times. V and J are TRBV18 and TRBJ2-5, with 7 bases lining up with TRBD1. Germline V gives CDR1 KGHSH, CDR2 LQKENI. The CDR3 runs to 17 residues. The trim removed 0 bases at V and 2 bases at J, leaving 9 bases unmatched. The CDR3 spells CASSPPPRTGEQETQYF. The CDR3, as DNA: TGTGCCAGCTCACCACCTCCACGAACAGGGGAACAAGAGACCCAGTACTTC. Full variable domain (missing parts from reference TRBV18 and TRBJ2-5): NAGVMQNPRHLVRRRGQEARLRCSPMKGHSHVYWYRQLPEEGLKFMVYLQKENIIDESGMPKERFSAEFPKEGPSILRIQQVVRGDSAAYFCASSPPPRTGEQETQYFGPGTRLLVL.

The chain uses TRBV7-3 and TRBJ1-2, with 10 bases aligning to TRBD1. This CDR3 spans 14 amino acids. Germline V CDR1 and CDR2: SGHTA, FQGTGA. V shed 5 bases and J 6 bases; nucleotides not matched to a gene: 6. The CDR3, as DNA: TGTGCCAGCAGCGTTACCGGGACAGGGGATGGCTACACCTTC. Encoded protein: CASSVTGTGDGYTF.

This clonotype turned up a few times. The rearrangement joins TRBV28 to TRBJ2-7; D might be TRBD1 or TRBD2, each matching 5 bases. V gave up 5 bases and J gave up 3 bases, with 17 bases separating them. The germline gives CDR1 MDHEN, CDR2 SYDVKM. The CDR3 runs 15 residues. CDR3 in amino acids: CASSPIGGSNYEQYF. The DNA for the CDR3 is TGTGCCAGCAGTCCCATTGGGGGTTCTAACTACGAGCAGTACTTC.

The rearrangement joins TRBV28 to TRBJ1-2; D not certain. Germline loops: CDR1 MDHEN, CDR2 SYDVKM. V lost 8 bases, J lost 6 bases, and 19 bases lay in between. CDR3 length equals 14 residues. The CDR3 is CASGVRNYQNGYTF. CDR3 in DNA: TGTGCCAGCGGGGTGCGGAACTATCAGAATGGCTACACCTTC.

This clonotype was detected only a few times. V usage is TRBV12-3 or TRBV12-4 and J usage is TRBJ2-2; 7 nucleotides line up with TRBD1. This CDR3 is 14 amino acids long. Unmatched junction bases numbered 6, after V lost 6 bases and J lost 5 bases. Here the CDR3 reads CASSLTGSTGELFF. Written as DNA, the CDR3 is TGTGCCAGCAGCCTGACAGGGTCTACCGGGGAGCTGTTTTTT.

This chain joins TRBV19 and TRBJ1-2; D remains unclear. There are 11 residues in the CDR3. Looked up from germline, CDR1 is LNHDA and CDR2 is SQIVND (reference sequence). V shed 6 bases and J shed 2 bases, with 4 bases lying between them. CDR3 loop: CASRQNYGYTF. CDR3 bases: TGTGCCAGTAGGCAGAACTATGGCTACACCTTC.

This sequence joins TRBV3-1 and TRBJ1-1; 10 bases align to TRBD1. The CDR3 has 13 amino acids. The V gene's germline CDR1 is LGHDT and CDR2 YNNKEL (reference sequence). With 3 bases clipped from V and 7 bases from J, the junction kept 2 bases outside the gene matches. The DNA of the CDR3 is TGTGCCAGCAGCCATGGGACAGGGGTTGAAGCTTTCTTT. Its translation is CASSHGTGVEAFF.

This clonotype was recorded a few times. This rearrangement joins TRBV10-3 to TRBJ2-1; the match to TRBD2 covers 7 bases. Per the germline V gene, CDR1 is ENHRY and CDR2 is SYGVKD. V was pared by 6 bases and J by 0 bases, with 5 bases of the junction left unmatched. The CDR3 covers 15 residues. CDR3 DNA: TGTGCCATCAGAAAAGGGACTACCTCCTACAATGAGCAGTTCTTC. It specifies CAIRKGTTSYNEQFF.

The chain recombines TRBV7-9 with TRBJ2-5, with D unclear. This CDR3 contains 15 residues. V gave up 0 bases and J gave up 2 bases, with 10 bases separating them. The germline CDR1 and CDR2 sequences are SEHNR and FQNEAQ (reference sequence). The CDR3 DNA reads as TGTGCCAGCAGCTTAGCGCCGGGCACGCAAGAGACCCAGTACTTC. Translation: CASSLAPGTQETQYF.

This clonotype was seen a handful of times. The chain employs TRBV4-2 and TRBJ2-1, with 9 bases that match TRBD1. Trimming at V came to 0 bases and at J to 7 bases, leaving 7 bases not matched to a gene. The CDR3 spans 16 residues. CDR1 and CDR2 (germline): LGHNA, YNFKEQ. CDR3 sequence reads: CASSQETRDRENEQFF. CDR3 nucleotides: TGTGCCAGCAGCCAAGAAACCCGGGACAGGGAAAATGAGCAGTTCTTC.

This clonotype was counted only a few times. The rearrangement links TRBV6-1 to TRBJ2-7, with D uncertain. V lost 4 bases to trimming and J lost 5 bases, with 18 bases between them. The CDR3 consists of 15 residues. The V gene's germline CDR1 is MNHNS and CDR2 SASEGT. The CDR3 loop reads CASSAKSQKNNEQYF. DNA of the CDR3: TGTGCCAGCAGTGCAAAGTCACAGAAGAATAACGAGCAGTACTTC.

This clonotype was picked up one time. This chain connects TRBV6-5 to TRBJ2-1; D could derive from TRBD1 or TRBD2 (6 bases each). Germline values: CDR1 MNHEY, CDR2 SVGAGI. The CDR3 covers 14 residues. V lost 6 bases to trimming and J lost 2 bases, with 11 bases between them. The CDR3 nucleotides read TGTGCCAGCAGAACAAGGGGGGCCTACAATGAGCAGTTCTTC. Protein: CASRTRGAYNEQFF.

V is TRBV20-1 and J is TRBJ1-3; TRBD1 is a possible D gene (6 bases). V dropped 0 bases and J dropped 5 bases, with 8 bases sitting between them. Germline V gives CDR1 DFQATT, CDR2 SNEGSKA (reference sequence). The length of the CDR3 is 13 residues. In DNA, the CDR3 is TGCAGTGCTAGAGAGGACAGCAGAAACACCATATATTTT. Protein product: CSAREDSRNTIYF.